The clone carrying this T cell receptor beta chain was counted between two and nine times. This specimen belongs to a study of blood T cell repertoires in COVID-19. About the research overall: Donors in the United States, Italy and Spain gave samples during acute or convalescent COVID-19. T cells, B-cell-depleted T cells, or PBMCs provided the cDNA or gDNA that served as material.

CDR3 size: 17 residues. Germline V gene sequence: CDR1 SGDLS, CDR2 YYNGEE. V was clipped by 0 bases and J by 0 bases, with 13 bases between them. Study processing details: Scientists estimated how many nucleated cells there were by amplifying reference gene primers. Libraries were prepared by immunoSEQ multiplex PCR; TCRdb keeps only in-frame clonotypes and omits some of them. V and J calls and clone size follow that table, whereas D and trimming were derived from the DNA. The sample carries about 100,000 clones, roughly 87% recorded once. The origin of this receptor is a man younger than 45 in a cohort sampled during active COVID-19. J is TRBJ2-1 and V is TRBV9, with D maybe TRBD2 (5 bases). The sequenced sample was peripheral blood. For the CDR3, the DNA is TGTGCCAGCAGCGTAGTTCCTAGCCCGGACTCCTACAATGAGCAGTTCTTC. Translated, it gives CASSVVPSPDSYNEQFF.